This is a list of T cell receptor beta chains from one sample in a study of cytomegalovirus exposure and HLA in healthy donors. Using immunoSEQ multiplex PCR, the repertoire was profiled, and TCRdb retains in-frame clones only, with some absent. The repertoire consists of 130,000 or so clones, with 65% to 80% occurring once and the leading ten covering about 1.5%. What was sequenced was PBMCs. The receptor set was obtained from a woman between 18 and 29 years old in good health and CMV-seronegative. Both conserved end residues are part of each CDR3. D genes are given only for firm matches. Clone size is stated in some rows and not others, as once, few, many or a class when expanded.

v_call	j_call	d_call	clone_size	cdr3_aa	cdr3_nt
TRBV7-9	TRBJ2-5	-	-	CASSLSLGLETQYF	TGTGCCAGCAGCTTATCCCTGGGGCTGGAGACCCAGTACTTC
TRBV6-5	TRBJ2-7	TRBD2	-	CATRLAGGGEQYF	TGTGCCACAAGACTAGCGGGAGGAGGCGAGCAGTACTTC
TRBV6-1	TRBJ1-1	-	-	CAGTVNANTEAFF	TGTGCCGGCACAGTTAATGCAAACACTGAAGCTTTCTTT
TRBV7-9	TRBJ2-1	TRBD1	-	CASSLGAGTGGEQFF	TGTGCCAGCAGCTTAGGAGCCGGGACAGGGGGTGAGCAGTTCTTC
TRBV28	TRBJ2-1	TRBD2	-	CASIPAGEEYNEQFF	TGTGCCAGCATCCCAGCGGGAGAGGAGTACAATGAGCAGTTCTTC
TRBV9	TRBJ2-2	TRBD2	-	CASSVRTSSTGELFF	TGTGCCAGCAGCGTAAGGACTAGCTCTACCGGGGAGCTGTTTTTT
TRBV29-1	TRBJ1-1	-	once	CSVQVLLDTEAFF	TGCAGCGTACAGGTTCTCCTGGACACTGAAGCTTTCTTT
TRBV27	TRBJ2-5	-	-	CASSLSEETQYF	TGTGCCAGCAGTTTAAGCGAAGAGACCCAGTACTTC
TRBV9	TRBJ2-7	-	once	CASSRGGRADYEQYF	TGTGCCAGCAGCCGGGGAGGCAGGGCGGACTACGAGCAGTACTTC
TRBV18	TRBJ1-2	-	once	CASSPPGASWDGYTF	TGTGCCAGCTCACCACCGGGCGCCTCCTGGGATGGCTACACCTTC
TRBV28	TRBJ1-2	TRBD1	few	CASITDRVGYTF	TGTGCCAGCATCACAGACAGGGTTGGCTACACCTTC
TRBV7-8	TRBJ2-1	TRBD2	-	CASSQRWTSGRAEQFF	TGTGCCAGCAGCCAACGGTGGACTAGCGGGAGGGCGGAGCAGTTCTTC
TRBV27	TRBJ2-1	TRBD2	few	CASESTSGNYEQFF	TGTGCCAGCGAAAGCACTAGCGGAAACTATGAGCAGTTCTTC
TRBV6-5	TRBJ1-2	TRBD1	-	CASSQQGLGGYTF	TGTGCCAGCAGTCAACAGGGGTTAGGAGGCTACACCTTC
TRBV5-1	TRBJ1-4	-	-	CASSTGTADNEKLFF	TGCGCCAGCAGCACCGGGACTGCTGATAATGAAAAACTGTTTTTT
TRBV10-2	TRBJ1-5	-	few	CASKEENYQPQHF	TGCGCCAGCAAGGAAGAGAACTACCAGCCCCAGCATTTT
TRBV13	TRBJ2-1	TRBD2	once	CASSHRLAGGRGSEQFF	TGTGCCAGCAGCCATAGACTAGCGGGAGGCCGAGGGTCCGAGCAGTTCTTC
TRBV6-5	TRBJ2-5	TRBD2	-	CASSYYAGGETQYF	TGTGCCAGCAGTTACTATGCGGGAGGAGAGACCCAGTACTTC
TRBV10-3	TRBJ1-2	-	-	CAISQEGYGYTF	TGTGCCATCAGCCAGGAGGGCTATGGCTACACCTTC
TRBV19	TRBJ2-7	TRBD2	-	CASSISGVANEQYF	TGTGCCAGTAGTATTAGCGGGGTAGCGAACGAGCAGTACTTC